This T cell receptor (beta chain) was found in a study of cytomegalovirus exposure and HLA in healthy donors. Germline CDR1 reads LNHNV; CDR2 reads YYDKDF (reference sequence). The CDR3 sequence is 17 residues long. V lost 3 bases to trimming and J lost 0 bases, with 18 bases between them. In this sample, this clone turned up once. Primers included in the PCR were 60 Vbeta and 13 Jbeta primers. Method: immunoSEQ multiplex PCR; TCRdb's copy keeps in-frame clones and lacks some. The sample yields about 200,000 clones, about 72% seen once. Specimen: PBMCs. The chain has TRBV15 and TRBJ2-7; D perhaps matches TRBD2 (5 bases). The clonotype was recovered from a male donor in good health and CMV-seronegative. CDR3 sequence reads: CATSRGAEHGSSYEQYF. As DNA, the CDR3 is TGTGCCACCAGCAGGGGTGCGGAACATGGGAGCTCCTACGAGCAGTACTTC.